This entry concerns a single TCR beta chain. The antigen remains undetermined. The record originates from a study of OX40 agonist ivuxolimab in advanced cancers. Overall study findings and caveats: Antigen specificity remained undetermined for the expanded peripheral T cells. Researchers report that CD8+ T cells had, on average, more expanded clones than CD4+.

CDR3 size: 14 residues. Germline CDR1 WSHSY, CDR2 SAAADI. The trim removed 7 bases at V and 8 bases at J, leaving 11 bases unmatched. The protocol was immunoSEQ multiplex PCR, while the TCRdb copy is restricted to in-frame clones and leaves out a portion. The profile shows roughly 70,000 clones, 80% to 85% of them singletons. This sequence was found in an adult with an advanced solid tumor such as melanoma, head and neck, liver or kidney cancer. The sample consisted of CD4+ or CD8+ T cells sorted from blood, taken in a trial of the OX40 agonist ivuxolimab. This rearrangement joins TRBV10-2 to TRBJ2-1; 7 positions agree with TRBD2. The CDR3 loop is CASTNRTSFYEQFF. The CDR3 DNA reads as TGCGCCAGCACGAACAGGACTAGTTTTTATGAGCAGTTCTTC.